The 20 T cell receptor beta chains below all came from one sample that was sequenced in a study of low-dose radiotherapy and immunotherapy resistance in tumors. TRAV- and TRBV-specific primers, spanning alpha and beta chains, primed first-strand cDNA. Both a constant-region primer and a V-primer adapter served to amplify TCRs across 15 to 20 PCR cycles. TCRdb re-derived calls from the reads in MiXCR, one entry per CDR3 protein. Among 35,000 to 50,000 distinct CDR3 sequences listed, 31% were seen once. Time point of the sample: before trial treatment. The sequencing here drew on PBMCs, taken before treatment. The receptor set was obtained from a male donor with gallbladder cancer.

The V gene is TRBV11-3, the J gene TRBJ2-2; 8 bases match TRBD2. CDR3 length: 15 amino acids. V trimming: 4 bases; J trimming: 7 bases; junction bases outside the gene matches: 8. Germline V gene lookup returns CDR1 SGHNT and CDR2 YENEEA. CDR3 in DNA: TGTGCCAGCAGCTCACGGACTAGCCCCCACGGGGAGCTGTTTTTT. Translation gives CASSSRTSPHGELFF.

This clonotype was counted many times. The chain has TRBV28 and TRBJ2-3; no firm D call. CDR1 MDHEN and CDR2 SYDVKM come from the germline V gene. V was trimmed by 4 bases and J by 1 base, leaving 12 bases between them. The CDR3 consists of 15 residues. The CDR3 DNA follows: TGTGCCAGCAGTTCTGCGACGGTGGGCACAGATACGCAGTATTTT. Encoded protein: CASSSATVGTDTQYF.

CDR3 in amino acids: CASTIRVWGAFANEQFF. For the CDR3, the DNA is TGTGCCAGCACCATTCGGGTATGGGGGGCGTTTGCCAATGAGCAGTTCTTC. The chain recombines TRBV7-8 with TRBJ2-1, with D perhaps matching TRBD1 or TRBD2 (6 bases each). CDR1 is SGHVS, CDR2 FQNEAQ, per germline. Between the trimmed V and J ends, which lost 7 bases and 6 bases, there was a span of 25 bases. This CDR3 spans 17 amino acids.

This clonotype occurred many times. V usage is TRBV4-1 and J usage is TRBJ1-2; TRBD1 matches at 9 bases. The junction had 8 bases not matched to a gene; V was cut back by 1 base and J by 8 bases. The CDR3 sequence is 15 residues long. Germline CDR1 is MGHRA and CDR2 is YSYEKL. The CDR3 loop reads CASSQVGQGSWGYTF. Here the CDR3 DNA reads TGCGCCAGCAGCCAAGTGGGACAGGGCTCTTGGGGCTACACCTTC.

This clonotype was counted many times. This rearrangement joins TRBV5-1 to TRBJ2-7; D is uncertain. V was clipped by 4 bases and J by 4 bases, with 18 bases between them. The CDR3 totals 15 residues. Germline V gene data show CDR1 as SGHRS and CDR2 as YFSETQ. The CDR3 loop is CASSEKSFGAYEQYF. The CDR3, as DNA: TGCGCCAGCAGCGAGAAGAGTTTTGGAGCTTACGAGCAGTACTTC. Together with reference TRBV5-1 and TRBJ2-7, the CDR3 gives the full variable domain: KAGVTQTPRYLIKTRGQQVTLSCSPISGHRSVSWYQQTPGQGLQFLFEYFSETQRNKGNFPGRFSGRQFSNSRSEMNVSTLELGDSALYLCASSEKSFGAYEQYFGPGTRLTVT.

In its sample, this clonotype was seen many times. The chain links TRBV27 to TRBJ2-4, with TRBD1 identical over 9 bases. The CDR3 is 14 residues long. The V and J ends lost 4 bases and 6 bases, in that order; junction bases with no gene match: 4. Germline V gives CDR1 MNHEY, CDR2 SMNVEV (reference sequence). The CDR3 DNA follows: TGTGCCAGCAGTTCCGGGACAGGGACAAACATTCAGTACTTC. Translation gives CASSSGTGTNIQYF.

This clonotype occurred many times. The V and J genes are TRBV23-1 and TRBJ1-5; a weak D match, TRBD1 (5 bases). TRBV23-1 is an ORF for which the function is uncertain. This CDR3 is 17 amino acids long. Trimming shortened V by 4 bases and J by 1 base, and 17 bases separated the two germline ends. As DNA, the CDR3 is TGCGCCAGCAGTCGCTCAACCTCTAGGGACAGCAATCAGCCCCAGCATTTT. It encodes CASSRSTSRDSNQPQHF.

The chain joins TRBV5-1 to TRBJ2-7; 7 bases are shared with TRBD1. There are 13 residues in the CDR3. V was clipped by 4 bases and J by 3 bases; unmatched bases: 4. The germline CDR1 and CDR2 sequences are SGHRS and YFSETQ. CDR3 bases: TGCGCCAGCAGCCAGGGACAGTTCTACGAGCAGTACTTC. It translates to CASSQGQFYEQYF.

At least ten counts were recorded for this clonotype. This chain connects TRBV11-2 to TRBJ2-1; 9 bases map to TRBD2. Germline V gene sequence: CDR1 SGHAT, CDR2 FQNNGV. This CDR3 region has 15 residues. Germline trimming cut 5 bases from V and 7 bases from J; bases unmatched to any gene: 9. The CDR3 DNA sequence: TGTGCCAGCAGCGCGAGGGGCGGGAGGGGTAATGAGCAGTTCTTC. Translation gives CASSARGGRGNEQFF.

Ten or more counts support this clonotype. The rearrangement joins TRBV7-2 to TRBJ2-2; 10 nucleotides line up with TRBD1. Germline loops: CDR1 SGHTA, CDR2 FQGNSA. This CDR3 region has 15 residues. The ends lost 6 bases at V and 6 bases at J; junction bases unmatched: 7. The CDR3 loop reads CASRPRGQGSGELFF. CDR3 sequence (DNA): TGTGCCAGCAGACCCAGGGGACAGGGGTCCGGGGAGCTGTTTTTT.

At least ten counts were recorded for this clonotype. This chain connects TRBV20-1 to TRBJ2-1; tentatively, D is TRBD1 (7 bases). Germline CDR1 and CDR2: DFQATT and SNEGSKA (reference sequence). V was cut by 0 bases and J by 3 bases, with 12 bases left in between. The CDR3 extends over 15 amino acids. The CDR3 DNA follows: TGCAGTGCTAGAGATGGGCAGGGGGGCTACAATGAGCAGTTCTTC. Its translation: CSARDGQGGYNEQFF.

The J gene is TRBJ2-1, the V gene TRBV10-3, with 10 positions matching TRBD2. There are 15 residues in the CDR3. V shed 3 bases, J shed 8 bases, and the junction held 7 bases outside the gene matches. Germline CDR1 ENHRY, CDR2 SYGVKD. For the CDR3, the DNA is TGTGCCATCAGTGATGGGATAGCGGGAGGCCATGAGCAGTTCTTC. This translates into CAISDGIAGGHEQFF.

Only a few counts were recorded for this clonotype. The CDR3 DNA reads as TGTGCCAGCCGAGCGGGAGGGTCCTACGAGCAGTACTTC. The encoded protein is CASRAGGSYEQYF. The genes are TRBV27 and TRBJ2-7; the match to TRBD2 covers 10 bases. Unmatched junction bases numbered 2, after V lost 8 bases and J lost 1 base. Germline V gives CDR1 MNHEY, CDR2 SMNVEV (reference sequence). This CDR3 comprises 13 residues.

This clonotype was counted at least ten times. This chain connects TRBV19 to TRBJ2-3; tentatively, D is TRBD1 (6 bases). CDR1 is LNHDA and CDR2 is SQIVND in the germline V gene (reference sequence). This CDR3 has 15 residues. Trimming pared 3 bases from V and 4 bases from J, leaving 14 bases between. In DNA form, the CDR3 reads TGTGCCAGTAGTATCGCACAGGGTGGGGCAGATACGCAGTATTTT. The encoded protein is CASSIAQGGADTQYF.

This clonotype appeared many times. The chain recombines TRBV12-3 or TRBV12-4 with TRBJ2-5, with 7 positions matching TRBD1. V gave up 9 bases and J gave up 6 bases; unmatched junction bases: 10. This CDR3 has 13 amino acids. CDR3: CASLGGLVKTQYF. The CDR3 DNA follows: TGTGCCAGTTTAGGGGGCTTGGTTAAGACCCAGTACTTC.

This clonotype was recorded many times. V and J are TRBV7-9 and TRBJ1-1; tentatively, D is TRBD1 (6 bases). In germline, CDR1 is SEHNR, CDR2 FQNEAQ (reference sequence). V gave up 5 bases and J gave up 3 bases, with 16 bases separating them. This CDR3 has 15 amino acids. CDR3 DNA: TGTGCCAGCAGCGAACAGGGAGGGGTGGACACTGAAGCTTTCTTT. It yields the protein CASSEQGGVDTEAFF.

This clonotype was seen repeatedly, ten times or more. This chain joins TRBV7-2 and TRBJ2-7; 9 bases are shared with TRBD1. Unmatched junction bases numbered 8, after V lost 0 bases and J lost 2 bases. Germline CDR1 SGHTA, CDR2 FQGNSA. The CDR3 extends over 17 amino acids. CDR3: CASSLASRDRVPYEQYF. CDR3 in DNA: TGTGCCAGCAGCTTAGCGTCCCGGGACAGGGTACCCTACGAGCAGTACTTC.

V gene TRBV19 combines with J gene TRBJ1-2; D not resolved. The germline gives CDR1 LNHDA, CDR2 SQIVND (reference sequence). V lost 5 bases to trimming and J lost 5 bases, with 15 bases between them. This CDR3 region has 14 residues. CDR3 DNA sequence: TGTGCCAGTAGTGAACAACCAGGTACTTATGGCTACACCTTC. Protein product: CASSEQPGTYGYTF.

Many counts were recorded for this clonotype. The rearrangement joins TRBV5-1 to TRBJ2-5; possibly TRBD2 for D (5 bases). V lost 0 bases, J lost 0 bases, and 9 bases lay in between. The CDR3 is 15 residues long. Germline CDR1 reads SGHRS; CDR2 reads YFSETQ. CDR3 DNA sequence: TGCGCCAGCAGCTTGGACGGGAAGTACCAAGAGACCCAGTACTTC. This encodes CASSLDGKYQETQYF.

This clonotype was detected many times. V is TRBV25-1 and J is TRBJ2-5, with D uncertain. Trimming shortened V by 2 bases and J by 4 bases, and 8 bases separated the two germline ends. Germline-derived CDR1 and CDR2 are MGHDK and SYGVNS. There are 13 residues in the CDR3. The CDR3 nucleotides read TGTGCCAGCAGTGAACTGTCCCCAGAGACCCAGTACTTC. Translating it yields CASSELSPETQYF.